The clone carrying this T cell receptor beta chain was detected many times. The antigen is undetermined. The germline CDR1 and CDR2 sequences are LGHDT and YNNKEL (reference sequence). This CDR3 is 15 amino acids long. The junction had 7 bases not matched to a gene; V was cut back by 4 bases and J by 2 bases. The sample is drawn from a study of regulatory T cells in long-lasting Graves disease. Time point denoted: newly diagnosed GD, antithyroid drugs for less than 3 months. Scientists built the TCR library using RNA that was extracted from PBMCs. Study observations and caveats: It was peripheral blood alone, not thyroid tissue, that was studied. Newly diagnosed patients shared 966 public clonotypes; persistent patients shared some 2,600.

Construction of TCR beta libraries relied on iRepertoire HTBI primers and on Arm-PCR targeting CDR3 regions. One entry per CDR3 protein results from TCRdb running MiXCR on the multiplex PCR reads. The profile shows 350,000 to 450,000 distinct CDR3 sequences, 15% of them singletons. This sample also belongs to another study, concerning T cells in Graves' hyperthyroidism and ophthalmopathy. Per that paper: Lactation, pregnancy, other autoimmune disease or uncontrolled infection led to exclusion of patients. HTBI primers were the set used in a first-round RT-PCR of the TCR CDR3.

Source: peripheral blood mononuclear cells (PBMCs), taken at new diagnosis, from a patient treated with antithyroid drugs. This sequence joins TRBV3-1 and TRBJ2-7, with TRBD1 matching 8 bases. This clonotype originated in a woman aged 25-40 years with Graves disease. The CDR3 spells CASSLAWTGPYEQYF. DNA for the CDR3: TGTGCCAGCAGCCTTGCTTGGACAGGGCCCTACGAGCAGTACTTC.